This T cell receptor (beta chain) was identified during a study of blood T cell repertoires in COVID-19 (TCRdb year 2020). Notes on the research overall: Samples covering the acute and convalescent phases of COVID-19 were provided by collaborators in the United States, Italy and Spain. HLA class I and class II types, where available, came from metadata supplied by the sample provider rather than from assay-based typing. The dataset comprised deeply sampled blood TCRbeta repertoires from subjects exposed to, actively infected with, or recovered from COVID-19. The samples were drawn from two sources: the first 160 participants of the ongoing ImmuneRACE study, and over 950 subjects contributed by 6 global collaborators. The material from the prospective study consisted of cDNA or gDNA derived from T cells, B-cell-depleted T cells, or PBMCs. The repertoires were made available in a free public database intended to serve as a resource for research on the immune response to SARS-CoV-2. The sample metadata nearly always contained a de-identified subject ID, COVID-19 status, age in years and sex. Points the paper makes about the study in general: How much clinical and demographic metadata was included differed by source and by participant, and the metadata was provided uncurated.

With regard to this clone: Its antigen target is currently unknown. Per-base quality was not reported, and no clone a single base away is much larger than it.

Collaborating institutions collected whole blood in K2EDTA tubes following their own protocols. For TCRbeta analysis, collaborators shipped samples in one of three forms: frozen whole blood, isolated PBMCs, or DNA extracted from either of those sample types. The immunoSEQ Assay, a bias-controlled multiplex PCR, was used to amplify TCRbeta CDR3 regions from genomic DNA. On the authors' methods: The number of nucleated cells in each sample was estimated by amplification of reference gene primers within the assay. To quantify the absolute abundance of each unique TCRbeta CDR3 rearrangement, sequence reads were collapsed and filtered. Productive Simpson clonality was computed per sample as the square root of Simpson's diversity index over productive rearrangements. The immuneACCESS repertoire file appears here via TCRdb, limited to in-frame rearrangements. These files lack a portion of the clones; in checked studies, under half of the deficit traces to unresolved V genes, and the cause of the others is not known. For V, J and clone size, that table is used; D and trimming come from the DNA. This sample comprises a few hundred thousand clones, 80% to 90% of them detected only once. Of the sample, approximately 0.89% falls within the top ten clones.

V loses 7 bases at its end and J loses 6 bases; junction bases beyond the gene matches: 6. CDR3 length: 12 amino acids, cysteine to phenylalanine. Only the CDR3 DNA stays, 36 bases, in frame from base 1. Taken from the germline V gene (reference sequence), the CDR1 and CDR2 loops are SEHNR and FQNEAQ. The source material was peripheral blood. The sequence derives from a man aged 35 to 55 with acute or convalescent COVID-19. The rearrangement combines TRBV7-9 with TRBJ2-7; 7 middle bases align to TRBD1. The nucleotide sequence is given as TGTGCCAGCACCCTAGACAGGGCCGAGCAGTACTTC. Translated, this is CASTLDRAEQYF.